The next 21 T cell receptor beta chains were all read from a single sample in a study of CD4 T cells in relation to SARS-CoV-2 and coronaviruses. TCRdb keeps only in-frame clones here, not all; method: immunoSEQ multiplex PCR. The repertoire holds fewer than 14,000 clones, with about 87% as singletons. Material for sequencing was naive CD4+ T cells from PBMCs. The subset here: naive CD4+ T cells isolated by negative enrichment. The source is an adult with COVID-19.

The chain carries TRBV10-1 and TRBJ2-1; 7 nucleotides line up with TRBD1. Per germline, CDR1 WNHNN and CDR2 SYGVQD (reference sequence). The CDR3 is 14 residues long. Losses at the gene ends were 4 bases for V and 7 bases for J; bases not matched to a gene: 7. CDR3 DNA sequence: TGCGCCAGCAGTGTGGGGACCAGGGGGAATGAGCAGTTCTTC. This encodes CASSVGTRGNEQFF.

The CDR3 DNA is TGCGCCAGCAGCCGGGCGGGGGATCCGAACGTCCTGACTTTC. It is translated as CASSRAGDPNVLTF. J is TRBJ2-6 and V is TRBV5-1; 7 bases are a match to TRBD2. The germline gives CDR1 SGHRS, CDR2 YFSETQ. The CDR3 runs to 14 residues. V was clipped by 4 bases and J by 10 bases; unmatched bases: 8. The full variable domain, completed using reference TRBV5-1 and TRBJ2-6, is KAGVTQTPRYLIKTRGQQVTLSCSPISGHRSVSWYQQTPGQGLQFLFEYFSETQRNKGNFPGRFSGRQFSNSRSEMNVSTLELGDSALYLCASSRAGDPNVLTFGAGSRLTVL.

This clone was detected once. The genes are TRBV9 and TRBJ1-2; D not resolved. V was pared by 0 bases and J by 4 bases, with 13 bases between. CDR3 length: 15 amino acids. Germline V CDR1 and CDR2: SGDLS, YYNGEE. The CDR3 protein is CASSVAALLSYGYTF. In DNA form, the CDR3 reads TGTGCCAGCAGCGTAGCTGCCCTCCTGAGCTATGGCTACACCTTC.

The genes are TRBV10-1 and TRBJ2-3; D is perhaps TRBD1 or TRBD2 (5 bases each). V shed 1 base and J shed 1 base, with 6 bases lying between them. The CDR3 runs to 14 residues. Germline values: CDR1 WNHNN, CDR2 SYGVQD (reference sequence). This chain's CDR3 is CASSELGGTDTQYF. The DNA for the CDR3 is TGCGCCAGCAGTGAGTTGGGGGGCACAGATACGCAGTATTTT.

CDR3 loop: CASSPQFGGGYTF. For the CDR3, the DNA is TGTGCCAGCAGCCCACAGTTTGGGGGTGGCTACACCTTC. The rearrangement links TRBV7-3 to TRBJ1-2, with D possibly matching TRBD1 (5 bases). Germline CDR1 is SGHTA and CDR2 is FQGTGA. This CDR3 contains 13 residues. The ends were cut back, 5 bases at V and 7 bases at J, with 14 bases in the middle. The full variable domain, with the rest looked up from reference TRBV7-3 and TRBJ1-2, is GAGVSQTPSNKVTEKGKYVELRCDPISGHTALYWYRQSLGQGPEFLIYFQGTGAADDSGLPNDRFFAVRPEGSVSTLKIQRTERGDSAVYLCASSPQFGGGYTFGSGTRLTVV.

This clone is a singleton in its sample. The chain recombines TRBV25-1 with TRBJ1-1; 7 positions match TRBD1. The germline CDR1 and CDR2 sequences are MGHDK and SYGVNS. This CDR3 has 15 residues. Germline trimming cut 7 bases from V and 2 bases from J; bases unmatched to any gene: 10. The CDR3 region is CASTSLTGINTEAFF. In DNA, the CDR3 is TGTGCCAGCACCTCCCTGACAGGGATTAACACTGAAGCTTTCTTT.

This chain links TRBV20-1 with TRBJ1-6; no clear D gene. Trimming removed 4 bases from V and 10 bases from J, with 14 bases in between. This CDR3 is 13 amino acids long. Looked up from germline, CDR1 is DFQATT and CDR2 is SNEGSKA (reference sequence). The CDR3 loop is CSANDQRASPLHF. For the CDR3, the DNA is TGCAGTGCTAATGACCAGAGGGCATCACCCCTCCACTTT.

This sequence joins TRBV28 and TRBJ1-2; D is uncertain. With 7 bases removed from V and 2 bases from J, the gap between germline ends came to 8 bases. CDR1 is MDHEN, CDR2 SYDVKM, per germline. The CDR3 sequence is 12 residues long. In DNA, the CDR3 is TGTGCCAGCACCGGGCAAAACTATGGCTACACCTTC. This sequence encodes CASTGQNYGYTF.

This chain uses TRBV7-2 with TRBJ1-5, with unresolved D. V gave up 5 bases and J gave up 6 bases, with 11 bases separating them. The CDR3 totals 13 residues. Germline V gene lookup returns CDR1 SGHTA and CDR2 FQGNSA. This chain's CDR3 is CASSQANPQPQHF. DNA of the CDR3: TGTGCCAGCAGCCAAGCGAACCCTCAGCCCCAGCATTTT.

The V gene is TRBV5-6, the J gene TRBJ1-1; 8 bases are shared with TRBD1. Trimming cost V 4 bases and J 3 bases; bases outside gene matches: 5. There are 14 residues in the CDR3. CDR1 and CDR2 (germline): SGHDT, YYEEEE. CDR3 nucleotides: TGTGCCAGCAGCGGGACAGGTTCGGACACTGAAGCTTTCTTT. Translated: CASSGTGSDTEAFF.

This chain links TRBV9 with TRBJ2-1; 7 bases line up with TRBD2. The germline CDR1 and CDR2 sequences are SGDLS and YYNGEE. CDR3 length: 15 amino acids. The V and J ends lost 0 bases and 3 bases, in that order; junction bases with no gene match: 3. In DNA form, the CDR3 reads TGTGCCAGCAGCGTAGTTGCGGGAGACTACAATGAGCAGTTCTTC. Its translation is CASSVVAGDYNEQFF.

DNA of the CDR3: TGTGCCAGCAGTTCTTGGACCCGTCAGGGGCAGCCCCAGCATTTT. Translated: CASSSWTRQGQPQHF. This chain joins TRBV6-2 or TRBV6-3 and TRBJ1-5; tentative D call: TRBD1 (6 bases). Trimming took off 4 bases at V and 7 bases at J, with 17 bases between the two ends. The CDR3 covers 15 residues. Germline V lookup: CDR1 MNHEY, CDR2 SVGEGT.

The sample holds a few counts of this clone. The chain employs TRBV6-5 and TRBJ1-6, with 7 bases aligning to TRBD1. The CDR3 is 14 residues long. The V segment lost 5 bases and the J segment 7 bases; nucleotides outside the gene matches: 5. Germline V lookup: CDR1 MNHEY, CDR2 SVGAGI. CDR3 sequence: CASSRGGPNSPLHF. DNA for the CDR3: TGTGCCAGCAGTCGAGGGGGCCCGAATTCACCCCTCCACTTT.

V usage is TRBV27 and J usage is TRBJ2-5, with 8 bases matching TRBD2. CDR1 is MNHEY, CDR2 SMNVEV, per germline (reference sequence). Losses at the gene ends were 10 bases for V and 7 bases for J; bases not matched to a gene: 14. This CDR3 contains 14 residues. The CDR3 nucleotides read TGTGCCACAAAGAGGACTAGCACTCGTGGGACCCAGTACTTC. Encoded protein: CATKRTSTRGTQYF.

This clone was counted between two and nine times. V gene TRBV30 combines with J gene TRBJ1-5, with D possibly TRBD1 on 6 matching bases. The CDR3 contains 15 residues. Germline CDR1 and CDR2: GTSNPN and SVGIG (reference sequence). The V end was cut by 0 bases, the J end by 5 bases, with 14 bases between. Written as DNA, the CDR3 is TGTGCCTGGAGTGTAAGGTCGGCAGGGGATCAGCCCCAGCATTTT. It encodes CAWSVRSAGDQPQHF.

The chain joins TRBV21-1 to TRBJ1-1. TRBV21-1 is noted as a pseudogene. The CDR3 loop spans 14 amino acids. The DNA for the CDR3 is TGTGCCAGCAGCAAAAAGGAGCACAACACTGAAGCTTTCTTT. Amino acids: CASSKKEHNTEAFF.

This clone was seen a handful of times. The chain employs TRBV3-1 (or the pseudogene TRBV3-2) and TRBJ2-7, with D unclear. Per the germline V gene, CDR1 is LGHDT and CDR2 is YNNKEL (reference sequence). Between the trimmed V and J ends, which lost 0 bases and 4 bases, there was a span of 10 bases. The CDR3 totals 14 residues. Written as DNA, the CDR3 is TGTGCCAGCAGCCAAGATGACGTGAGGTACGAGCAGTACTTC. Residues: CASSQDDVRYEQYF.

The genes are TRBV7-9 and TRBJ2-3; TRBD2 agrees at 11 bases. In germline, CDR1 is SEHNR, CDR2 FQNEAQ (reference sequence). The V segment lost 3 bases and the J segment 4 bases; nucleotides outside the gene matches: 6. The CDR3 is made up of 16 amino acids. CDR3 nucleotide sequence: TGTGCCAGCAGCTTGGGACTAGCGGAGAGGGCAGATACGCAGTATTTT. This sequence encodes CASSLGLAERADTQYF.

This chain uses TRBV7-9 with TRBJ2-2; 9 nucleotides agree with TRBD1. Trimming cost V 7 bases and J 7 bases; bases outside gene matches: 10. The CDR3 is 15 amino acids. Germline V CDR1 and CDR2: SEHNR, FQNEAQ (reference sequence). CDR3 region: CASKDRDRAIGELFF. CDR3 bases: TGTGCCAGCAAAGACCGGGACAGGGCGATCGGGGAGCTGTTTTTT.

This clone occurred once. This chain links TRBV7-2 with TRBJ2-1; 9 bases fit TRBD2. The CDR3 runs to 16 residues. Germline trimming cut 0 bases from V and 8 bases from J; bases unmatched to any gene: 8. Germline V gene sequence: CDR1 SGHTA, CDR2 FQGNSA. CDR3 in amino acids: CASSLAASGGRDEQFF. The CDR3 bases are TGTGCCAGCAGCTTAGCAGCAAGCGGGGGGCGAGATGAGCAGTTCTTC.

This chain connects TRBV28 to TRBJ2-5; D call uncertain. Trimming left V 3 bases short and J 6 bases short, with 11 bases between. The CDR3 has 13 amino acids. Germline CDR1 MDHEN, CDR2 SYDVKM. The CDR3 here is CASSFYLGKTQYF. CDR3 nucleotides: TGTGCCAGCAGTTTTTATCTGGGAAAGACCCAGTACTTC.